The rows below give T cell receptor beta chains drawn from one sample of a study of CD8 T cells in ankylosing spondylitis. Each CDR3 protein is one row after TCRdb ran MiXCR on the 5' RACE reads. The table records about 270,000 distinct CDR3 sequences, roughly 32% of them present only once. The sample taken for sequencing was blood, either unsorted or a sorted T cell fraction (not recorded which). These receptors all come from a male donor with ankylosing spondylitis or in good health (not recorded which). Both conserved end residues are part of each CDR3. The order of the fields is J gene, V gene, CDR3 length, clone size, D gene, CDR3 protein, CDR3 DNA. A D gene is named only where the DNA matches it firmly. The size of a clone is reported for some rows only, either as once, few or many, or as a class for expanded clones.

J gene: TRBJ2-3; V gene: TRBV10-3; CDR3 length: 16; clone size: .; D gene: .; CDR3 protein: CAISPAGQSSTDTQYF; CDR3 DNA: TGTGCCATCAGCCCCGCAGGACAGTCTAGCACAGATACGCAGTATTTT
J gene: TRBJ1-3; V gene: TRBV6-1; CDR3 length: 12; clone size: few; D gene: .; CDR3 protein: CASSVQLFTIYF; CDR3 DNA: TGTGCCAGCAGCGTCCAACTCTTCACCATATATTTT
J gene: TRBJ1-5; V gene: TRBV7-9; CDR3 length: 14; clone size: .; D gene: .; CDR3 protein: CASSLSGQTQPQHF; CDR3 DNA: TGTGCCAGCAGCTTAAGTGGTCAGACCCAGCCCCAGCATTTT
J gene: TRBJ2-1; V gene: TRBV10-1; CDR3 length: 14; clone size: few; D gene: TRBD1; CDR3 protein: CASSEQGVEGEQFF; CDR3 DNA: TGCGCCAGCAGTGAGCAGGGGGTCGAGGGTGAGCAGTTCTTC
J gene: TRBJ2-4; V gene: TRBV20-1; CDR3 length: 11; clone size: few; D gene: .; CDR3 protein: CSARVPLIPYF; CDR3 DNA: TGCAGTGCTAGAGTCCCTCTCATACCGTACTTC
J gene: TRBJ2-7; V gene: TRBV20-1; CDR3 length: 14; clone size: few; D gene: TRBD2; CDR3 protein: CSAILAGGSYEQYF; CDR3 DNA: TGCAGTGCCATACTAGCGGGGGGCTCCTACGAGCAGTACTTC
J gene: TRBJ2-1; V gene: TRBV11-2; CDR3 length: 14; clone size: .; D gene: TRBD1; CDR3 protein: CASSSPRPDRGLFF; CDR3 DNA: TGTGCCAGCAGCTCACCTAGGCCGGACAGGGGATTGTTCTTC
J gene: TRBJ2-1; V gene: TRBV6-1; CDR3 length: 17; clone size: .; D gene: TRBD2; CDR3 protein: CASRELAGGRLYNEQFF; CDR3 DNA: TGTGCCAGCAGGGAACTAGCGGGGGGGCGCCTCTACAATGAGCAGTTCTTC
J gene: TRBJ1-2; V gene: TRBV6-1; CDR3 length: 17; clone size: few; D gene: TRBD1; CDR3 protein: CASSLRGTGAFNYGYTF; CDR3 DNA: TGTGCCAGCAGCCTACGAGGGACAGGGGCGTTTAACTATGGCTACACCTTC
J gene: TRBJ2-5; V gene: TRBV5-1; CDR3 length: 15; clone size: .; D gene: .; CDR3 protein: CASTRDWGVTETQYF; CDR3 DNA: TGCGCCAGCACAAGAGATTGGGGGGTAACAGAGACCCAGTACTTC
J gene: TRBJ1-1; V gene: TRBV20-1; CDR3 length: 13; clone size: few; D gene: TRBD1; CDR3 protein: CSASRQGGTEAFF; CDR3 DNA: TGCAGTGCAAGCCGACAGGGAGGCACTGAAGCTTTCTTT
J gene: TRBJ1-5; V gene: TRBV20-1; CDR3 length: 17; clone size: few; D gene: .; CDR3 protein: CSAIAPGGPYSNQPQHF; CDR3 DNA: TGCAGTGCTATCGCCCCGGGGGGCCCCTATAGCAATCAGCCCCAGCATTTT
J gene: TRBJ2-7; V gene: TRBV4-2; CDR3 length: 15; clone size: few; D gene: .; CDR3 protein: CASSQSGGKIYEQYF; CDR3 DNA: TGTGCCAGCAGCCAATCAGGTGGGAAGATTTACGAGCAGTACTTC
J gene: TRBJ1-1; V gene: TRBV20-1; CDR3 length: 13; clone size: .; D gene: .; CDR3 protein: CSALTMMNTEAFF; CDR3 DNA: TGCAGTGCTCTCACAATGATGAACACTGAAGCTTTCTTT
J gene: TRBJ2-4; V gene: TRBV20-1; CDR3 length: 15; clone size: few; D gene: .; CDR3 protein: CSAGWGELGKNIQYF; CDR3 DNA: TGCAGTGCCGGGTGGGGGGAGTTGGGCAAAAACATTCAGTACTTC
J gene: TRBJ2-3; V gene: TRBV20-1; CDR3 length: 15; clone size: few; D gene: TRBD2; CDR3 protein: CSARSTGTSGDTQYF; CDR3 DNA: TGCAGTGCTAGATCCACCGGGACTAGCGGAGATACGCAGTATTTT
J gene: TRBJ2-3; V gene: TRBV20-1; CDR3 length: 16; clone size: few; D gene: .; CDR3 protein: CSARDVTPRGRDTQYF; CDR3 DNA: TGCAGTGCTAGAGATGTGACTCCCCGGGGAAGGGATACGCAGTATTTT
J gene: TRBJ2-1; V gene: TRBV7-6; CDR3 length: 14; clone size: .; D gene: TRBD1; CDR3 protein: CASKGQPVWNEQFF; CDR3 DNA: TGTGCCAGCAAGGGACAGCCCGTGTGGAATGAGCAGTTCTTC
J gene: TRBJ2-3; V gene: TRBV16; CDR3 length: 15; clone size: few; D gene: TRBD1; CDR3 protein: CASSQRTGPTDTQYF; CDR3 DNA: TGTGCCAGCAGCCAACGGACAGGGCCCACAGATACGCAGTATTTT
J gene: TRBJ2-5; V gene: TRBV20-1; CDR3 length: 15; clone size: .; D gene: .; CDR3 protein: CSARDGDRIEETQYF; CDR3 DNA: TGCAGTGCTAGAGATGGTGACAGGATAGAAGAGACCCAGTACTTC
J gene: TRBJ2-7; V gene: TRBV28; CDR3 length: 12; clone size: .; D gene: .; CDR3 protein: CASSPPRYEQYF; CDR3 DNA: TGTGCCAGCAGTCCCCCGCGCTACGAGCAGTACTTC
J gene: TRBJ1-5; V gene: TRBV6-2/TRBV6-3; CDR3 length: 17; clone size: few; D gene: TRBD1; CDR3 protein: CASSSHGQGRGNQPQHF; CDR3 DNA: TGTGCCAGCAGTTCCCACGGACAGGGAAGGGGCAATCAGCCCCAGCATTTT
J gene: TRBJ2-1; V gene: TRBV6-5; CDR3 length: 16; clone size: few; D gene: TRBD2; CDR3 protein: CASSSQGTNTYNEQFF; CDR3 DNA: TGTGCCAGCAGTTCTCAAGGGACTAACACCTACAATGAGCAGTTCTTC
J gene: TRBJ1-6; V gene: TRBV15; CDR3 length: 16; clone size: few; D gene: .; CDR3 protein: CATSRDSWDMRSPLHF; CDR3 DNA: TGTGCCACCAGCAGAGATAGTTGGGATATGAGATCACCCCTCCACTTT
J gene: TRBJ2-5; V gene: TRBV12-3/TRBV12-4; CDR3 length: 14; clone size: .; D gene: .; CDR3 protein: CASSFESSGETQYF; CDR3 DNA: TGTGCCAGCAGTTTTGAAAGCTCAGGGGAGACCCAGTACTTC
J gene: TRBJ2-3; V gene: TRBV12-3/TRBV12-4; CDR3 length: 13; clone size: few; D gene: TRBD2; CDR3 protein: CASKISGVDTQYF; CDR3 DNA: TGTGCCAGCAAAATAAGCGGGGTGGATACGCAGTATTTT
J gene: TRBJ2-3; V gene: TRBV5-4; CDR3 length: 12; clone size: .; D gene: .; CDR3 protein: CASSFEQDTQYF; CDR3 DNA: TGTGCCAGCAGCTTTGAGCAAGATACGCAGTATTTT
J gene: TRBJ2-3; V gene: TRBV12-3/TRBV12-4; CDR3 length: 15; clone size: few; D gene: TRBD1; CDR3 protein: CASSLTGYGLDTQYF; CDR3 DNA: TGTGCCAGCAGTCTGACAGGGTATGGGTTAGATACGCAGTATTTT
J gene: TRBJ1-1; V gene: TRBV12-3/TRBV12-4; CDR3 length: 14; clone size: .; D gene: TRBD1; CDR3 protein: CASSLGDRMPEAFF; CDR3 DNA: TGTGCCAGCAGTTTAGGGGACAGGATGCCTGAAGCTTTCTTT
J gene: TRBJ1-6; V gene: TRBV20-1; CDR3 length: 13; clone size: few; D gene: .; CDR3 protein: CSASAGLNSPLHF; CDR3 DNA: TGCAGTGCTAGCGCGGGACTTAATTCACCCCTCCACTTT
J gene: TRBJ2-5; V gene: TRBV29-1; CDR3 length: 14; clone size: few; D gene: .; CDR3 protein: CSVEAGIPQETQYF; CDR3 DNA: TGCAGCGTTGAGGCTGGGATCCCTCAAGAGACCCAGTACTTC
J gene: TRBJ2-7; V gene: TRBV20-1; CDR3 length: 13; clone size: many; D gene: .; CDR3 protein: CSAYRDQSYEQYF; CDR3 DNA: TGCAGTGCTTACCGGGACCAAAGCTACGAGCAGTACTTC
J gene: TRBJ1-5; V gene: TRBV20-1; CDR3 length: 16; clone size: few; D gene: .; CDR3 protein: CSAKSVRQASNQPQHF; CDR3 DNA: TGCAGTGCCAAGAGTGTCAGGCAGGCGAGCAATCAGCCCCAGCATTTT
J gene: TRBJ2-1; V gene: TRBV5-6; CDR3 length: 15; clone size: few; D gene: .; CDR3 protein: CASSLGTRFYNEQFF; CDR3 DNA: TGTGCCAGCAGCTTGGGCACTCGGTTCTACAATGAGCAGTTCTTC
J gene: TRBJ2-7; V gene: TRBV7-9; CDR3 length: 15; clone size: few; D gene: TRBD1; CDR3 protein: CASSDRDSESYEQYF; CDR3 DNA: TGTGCCAGCAGCGACCGGGACAGTGAATCCTACGAGCAGTACTTC
J gene: TRBJ2-7; V gene: TRBV29-1; CDR3 length: 14; clone size: .; D gene: .; CDR3 protein: CSVESPGGTYEQYF; CDR3 DNA: TGCAGCGTTGAATCCCCAGGGGGGACCTACGAGCAGTACTTC
J gene: TRBJ2-3; V gene: TRBV7-6; CDR3 length: 15; clone size: .; D gene: TRBD2; CDR3 protein: CASRGTSGGLDTQYF; CDR3 DNA: TGTGCCAGCAGGGGGACTAGCGGGGGTTTAGATACGCAGTATTTT
J gene: TRBJ2-7; V gene: TRBV29-1; CDR3 length: 13; clone size: few; D gene: TRBD2; CDR3 protein: CSVRGRARYEQYF; CDR3 DNA: TGCAGCGTTAGAGGGAGGGCGAGGTACGAGCAGTACTTC
J gene: TRBJ2-7; V gene: TRBV29-1; CDR3 length: 12; clone size: few; D gene: TRBD1; CDR3 protein: CSARDRGSEQYF; CDR3 DNA: TGCAGCGCCCGGGACAGGGGATCCGAGCAGTACTTC
J gene: TRBJ2-1; V gene: TRBV24-1; CDR3 length: 13; clone size: few; D gene: .; CDR3 protein: CATSDSRGGEQFF; CDR3 DNA: TGTGCCACCAGTGACTCAAGGGGTGGTGAGCAGTTCTTC
J gene: TRBJ2-1; V gene: TRBV6-5; CDR3 length: 17; clone size: .; D gene: .; CDR3 protein: CASSYSVEEPSYNEQFF; CDR3 DNA: TGTGCCAGCAGTTACTCGGTAGAGGAACCTTCCTACAATGAGCAGTTCTTC
J gene: TRBJ2-3; V gene: TRBV10-3; CDR3 length: 13; clone size: .; D gene: .; CDR3 protein: CATGFPGTDTQYF; CDR3 DNA: TGTGCCACCGGCTTCCCTGGCACAGATACGCAGTATTTT
J gene: TRBJ2-5; V gene: TRBV7-6; CDR3 length: 15; clone size: .; D gene: TRBD2; CDR3 protein: CASSSWRGVQETQYF; CDR3 DNA: TGTGCCAGCAGCTCCTGGCGGGGGGTCCAAGAGACCCAGTACTTC
J gene: TRBJ1-3; V gene: TRBV7-2; CDR3 length: 16; clone size: few; D gene: .; CDR3 protein: CASSSLDASSGNTIYF; CDR3 DNA: TGTGCCAGCAGCTCCCTTGACGCAAGCTCTGGAAACACCATATATTTT
J gene: TRBJ2-1; V gene: TRBV7-6; CDR3 length: 15; clone size: .; D gene: TRBD2; CDR3 protein: CASSLDGGAEVEQFF; CDR3 DNA: TGTGCCAGCAGCTTAGACGGGGGGGCGGAGGTTGAGCAGTTCTTC
J gene: TRBJ1-1; V gene: TRBV20-1; CDR3 length: 12; clone size: .; D gene: .; CDR3 protein: CSAIGGKDEAFF; CDR3 DNA: TGCAGTGCTATCGGGGGGAAAGATGAAGCTTTCTTT
J gene: TRBJ2-6; V gene: TRBV12-3/TRBV12-4; CDR3 length: 13; clone size: few; D gene: .; CDR3 protein: CASTDFGANVLTF; CDR3 DNA: TGTGCCAGCACGGACTTTGGGGCCAACGTCCTGACTTTC
J gene: TRBJ2-7; V gene: TRBV12-3/TRBV12-4; CDR3 length: 14; clone size: few; D gene: .; CDR3 protein: CASSRHAGFYEQYF; CDR3 DNA: TGTGCCAGCAGCCGCCATGCAGGGTTCTACGAGCAGTACTTC
J gene: TRBJ2-2; V gene: TRBV10-3; CDR3 length: 15; clone size: few; D gene: .; CDR3 protein: CAISERGAPTGELFF; CDR3 DNA: TGTGCCATCAGTGAGAGGGGGGCCCCCACCGGGGAGCTGTTTTTT
J gene: TRBJ2-7; V gene: TRBV6-1; CDR3 length: 14; clone size: .; D gene: .; CDR3 protein: CASSERDTSYEQYF; CDR3 DNA: TGTGCCAGCAGTGAAAGGGACACATCCTACGAGCAGTACTTC
J gene: TRBJ2-1; V gene: TRBV5-1; CDR3 length: 15; clone size: few; D gene: TRBD2; CDR3 protein: CASSLGGLSGNEQFF; CDR3 DNA: TGCGCCAGCAGCCTGGGAGGGCTGTCGGGAAATGAGCAGTTCTTC
J gene: TRBJ2-3; V gene: TRBV29-1; CDR3 length: 13; clone size: once; D gene: .; CDR3 protein: CSARTRGSDTQYF; CDR3 DNA: TGCAGCGCCCGGACACGGGGCTCAGATACGCAGTATTTT
J gene: TRBJ1-1; V gene: TRBV25-1; CDR3 length: 15; clone size: .; D gene: .; CDR3 protein: CASSGPRGGDTEAFF; CDR3 DNA: TGTGCCAGCAGTGGACCACGGGGTGGGGACACTGAAGCTTTCTTT
J gene: TRBJ2-7; V gene: TRBV5-1; CDR3 length: 15; clone size: few; D gene: TRBD2; CDR3 protein: CASRPTSGGADEQYF; CDR3 DNA: TGCGCCAGCAGACCAACTAGCGGGGGGGCTGACGAGCAGTACTTC
J gene: TRBJ1-4; V gene: TRBV5-1; CDR3 length: 16; clone size: .; D gene: TRBD1; CDR3 protein: CASSWGQGYSDEKLFF; CDR3 DNA: TGCGCCAGCAGCTGGGGACAGGGCTACTCGGATGAAAAACTGTTTTTT